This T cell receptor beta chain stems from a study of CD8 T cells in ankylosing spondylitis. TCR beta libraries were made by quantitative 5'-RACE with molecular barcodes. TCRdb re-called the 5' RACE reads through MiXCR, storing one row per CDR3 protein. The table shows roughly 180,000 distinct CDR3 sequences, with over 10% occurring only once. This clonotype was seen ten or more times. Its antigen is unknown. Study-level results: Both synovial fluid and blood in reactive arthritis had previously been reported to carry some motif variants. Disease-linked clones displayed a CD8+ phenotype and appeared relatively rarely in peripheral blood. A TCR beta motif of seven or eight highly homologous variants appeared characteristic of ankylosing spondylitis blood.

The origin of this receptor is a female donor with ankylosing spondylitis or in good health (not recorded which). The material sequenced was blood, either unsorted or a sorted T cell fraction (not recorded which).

The CDR3 bases are TGTGCCAGCAGCACCCGGACTAGCGGCCCTCTCCCAATACAAGAGACCCAGTACTTC. Translated, it gives CASSTRTSGPLPIQETQYF. The chain is built from TRBV9 and TRBJ2-5, with 10 bases fitting TRBD2. Germline V gives CDR1 SGDLS, CDR2 YYNGEE. J lost 2 bases, V lost 4 bases, and 17 bases had no gene match. The CDR3 loop spans 19 amino acids.